A selection of T cell receptor beta chains follows, all from one sample in a study of T cell responses to AZD1222 COVID-19 vaccine. Profiled with immunoSEQ multiplex PCR; TCRdb holds only in-frame clones, not every one. This sample lists about 140,000 clones; its ten largest clones have over 2%. The sequenced material came from peripheral blood. Source of these receptors: an adult in good health. Each CDR3 is given with its conserved first and last residue. D genes are given only for firm matches.

CDR3 length,J gene,V gene,D gene,CDR3 protein,CDR3 DNA
14,TRBJ1-6,TRBV3-1/TRBV3-2,-,CASSQGHYNSPLHF,TGTGCCAGCAGCCAAGGACACTATAATTCACCCCTCCACTTT
13,TRBJ1-2,TRBV6-5,TRBD1,CASSLTGGYGYTF,TGTGCCAGCAGCCTCACAGGGGGCTATGGCTACACCTTC
14,TRBJ1-1,TRBV20-1,TRBD1,CSASAEGAGTEAFF,TGCAGTGCTAGTGCTGAGGGGGCGGGGACTGAAGCTTTCTTT
13,TRBJ2-7,TRBV13,-,CASSLNSLYEQYF,TGTGCCAGCAGCTTGAACAGTCTCTACGAGCAGTACTTC
11,TRBJ1-6,TRBV7-2,-,CASSQDSPLHF,TGTGCCAGCAGCCAAGACTCACCCCTCCACTTT
15,TRBJ1-1,TRBV7-2,-,CASSLRVGADLGAFF,TGTGCCAGCAGCTTACGTGTCGGGGCGGACCTCGGGGCTTTCTTT
16,TRBJ2-1,TRBV28,TRBD1,CASSSPARGPYNEQFF,TGTGCCAGCAGTTCCCCCGCCAGGGGGCCCTACAATGAGCAGTTCTTC
11,TRBJ1-4,TRBV6-5,-,CASSYNEKLFF,TGTGCCAGCAGCTATAATGAAAAACTGTTTTTT
16,TRBJ1-1,TRBV27,-,CASSLSGERFNTEAFF,TGTGCCAGCAGTTTATCCGGTGAGAGGTTCAACACTGAAGCTTTCTTT
17,TRBJ2-3,TRBV5-6,TRBD1,CASSWRQGAFITDTQYF,TGTGCCAGCAGCTGGAGACAGGGGGCGTTTATCACAGATACGCAGTATTTT
13,TRBJ1-2,TRBV7-2,-,CASSLGQYYGYTF,TGTGCCAGCAGCTTAGGACAGTATTATGGCTACACCTTC
15,TRBJ1-3,TRBV19,-,CASRITGSSGNTIYF,TGTGCCAGTAGGATAACAGGGTCCTCTGGAAACACCATATATTTT
16,TRBJ1-2,TRBV5-8,TRBD1,CASSLTGTGSNYGYTF,TGTGCCAGCAGCTTGACCGGGACAGGGAGTAACTATGGCTACACCTTC
13,TRBJ1-1,TRBV11-3,-,CASSLGEDTEAFF,TGTGCCAGCAGCTTAGGGGAGGACACTGAAGCTTTCTTT
16,TRBJ2-1,TRBV15,-,CATSPEQGFSYNEQFF,TGTGCCACCAGCCCTGAACAGGGATTCTCCTACAATGAGCAGTTCTTC
15,TRBJ2-5,TRBV6-6,-,CASSYGLGSTETQYF,TGTGCCAGCAGTTACGGGCTAGGATCTACAGAGACCCAGTACTTC
11,TRBJ2-3,TRBV20-1,-,CSARVQSTQYF,TGCAGTGCTAGAGTACAGTCAACGCAGTATTTT
16,TRBJ2-7,TRBV5-6,-,CASIRNWGTSSYEQYF,TGTGCCAGCATCCGGAACTGGGGCACCAGCTCCTACGAGCAGTACTTC
14,TRBJ1-6,TRBV2,-,CASSEQGTNSPLHF,TGTGCCAGCAGTGAACAGGGAACAAATTCACCCCTCCACTTT
15,TRBJ1-6,TRBV5-1,TRBD1,CASSPPGQENSPLHF,TGCGCCAGCAGCCCACCTGGACAGGAGAATTCACCCCTCCACTTT
16,TRBJ1-2,TRBV19,TRBD1,CASSIRNRDRGYGYTF,TGTGCCAGTAGTATTAGAAACCGGGACAGGGGCTATGGCTACACCTTC
13,TRBJ1-5,TRBV4-1,-,CASSPPRGQPQHF,TGCGCCAGCAGCCCCCCCCGGGGCCAGCCCCAGCATTTT
14,TRBJ2-1,TRBV30,-,CAWSGGVPYNEQFF,TGTGCCTGGAGTGGGGGGGTCCCCTACAATGAGCAGTTCTTC
15,TRBJ1-3,TRBV7-9,TRBD1,CASSFTQGAGNTIYF,TGTGCCAGCAGCTTTACGCAGGGGGCCGGAAACACCATATATTTT
16,TRBJ1-2,TRBV10-3,TRBD1,CAISRDRAPSVHGYTF,TGTGCCATCAGCCGGGACAGGGCCCCCTCGGTCCATGGCTACACCTTC
15,TRBJ1-4,TRBV9,-,CASSVFGATNEKLFF,TGTGCCAGCAGCGTATTTGGGGCAACTAATGAAAAACTGTTTTTT
14,TRBJ2-2,TRBV19,-,CASSLPSVAGELFF,TGTGCCAGTAGTCTCCCGAGTGTTGCCGGGGAGCTGTTTTTT
12,TRBJ2-1,TRBV6-5,-,CASSRYYNEQFF,TGTGCCAGTAGTAGGTATTACAATGAGCAGTTCTTC
14,TRBJ1-2,TRBV28,-,CASSFAPLNYGYTF,TGTGCCAGCAGTTTTGCCCCCCTGAACTATGGCTACACCTTC
16,TRBJ2-3,TRBV4-1,-,CASSPARSKGSDTQYF,TGCGCCAGCAGCCCGGCTCGCTCCAAGGGGTCAGATACGCAGTATTTT
13,TRBJ2-3,TRBV7-9,-,CASSLAFTDTQYF,TGTGCCAGCAGCTTAGCCTTCACAGATACGCAGTATTTT
17,TRBJ1-1,TRBV7-2,-,CASSLGGGGLSNTEAFF,TGTGCCAGCAGCTTAGGGGGGGGAGGGTTATCGAACACTGAAGCTTTCTTT
14,TRBJ2-7,TRBV6-2/TRBV6-3,-,CASSPSSSIAGQYF,TGTGCCAGCAGCCCCTCTTCTTCTATTGCTGGGCAGTACTTC
14,TRBJ1-1,TRBV2,-,CASSGLGAFTEAFF,TGTGCCAGCAGTGGTCTCGGGGCCTTCACTGAAGCTTTCTTT
15,TRBJ2-1,TRBV18,-,CASSPVRSSYNEQFF,TGTGCCAGCTCACCAGTCAGGAGCTCCTACAATGAGCAGTTCTTC
14,TRBJ2-1,TRBV7-3,-,CASSLGSGGGEQFF,TGTGCCAGCAGCTTAGGGTCTGGCGGCGGTGAGCAGTTCTTC
15,TRBJ1-3,TRBV11-3,-,CASSPPGLSGNTIYF,TGTGCCAGCAGCCCGCCAGGACTCTCTGGAAACACCATATATTTT
16,TRBJ2-5,TRBV10-1,TRBD2,CASSSATSGGGETQYF,TGCGCCAGCAGTTCGGCGACTAGCGGGGGAGGAGAGACCCAGTACTTC
15,TRBJ1-5,TRBV19,-,CASSTTGDSNQPQHF,TGTGCCAGTAGTACCACAGGTGATAGCAATCAGCCCCAGCATTTT
15,TRBJ1-1,TRBV6-5,TRBD1,CASIGQGQGHTEAFF,TGTGCCAGCATAGGACAGGGGCAGGGTCACACTGAAGCTTTCTTT
14,TRBJ1-5,TRBV9,-,CASSVGPSNQPQHF,TGTGCCAGCAGCGTAGGCCCGAGCAATCAGCCCCAGCATTTT
14,TRBJ2-3,TRBV3-1/TRBV3-2,TRBD2,CASSQLTSGDTQYF,TGTGCCAGCAGCCAACTGACTAGCGGGGATACGCAGTATTTT
15,TRBJ1-1,TRBV18,-,CASSESDIMNTEAFF,TGTGCCAGCTCGGAATCGGACATCATGAACACTGAAGCTTTCTTT
14,TRBJ1-2,TRBV2,TRBD1,CASSMGQANYGYTF,TGTGCCAGCAGTATGGGACAGGCTAACTATGGCTACACCTTC
17,TRBJ2-3,TRBV29-1,-,CSVEDWGDRQSTDTQYF,TGCAGCGTTGAAGATTGGGGTGACAGGCAAAGCACAGATACGCAGTATTTT
16,TRBJ2-1,TRBV7-2,TRBD2,CASSLVGTSGGLEQFF,TGTGCCAGCAGCTTAGTGGGGACTAGCGGGGGTCTTGAGCAGTTCTTC
15,TRBJ2-1,TRBV5-1,-,CASSASSTGYNEQFF,TGCGCCAGCAGCGCATCATCTACAGGCTACAATGAGCAGTTCTTC
14,TRBJ1-6,TRBV19,-,CASSMLRGNSPLHF,TGTGCCAGTAGTATGCTAAGGGGTAATTCACCCCTCCACTTT
15,TRBJ2-3,TRBV3-1/TRBV3-2,TRBD2,CASSQWEGIPHTQYF,TGTGCCAGCAGCCAATGGGAGGGGATTCCTCATACGCAGTATTTT
13,TRBJ1-2,TRBV12-3/TRBV12-4,-,CASTQTWRGGYTF,TGTGCCAGCACTCAGACCTGGAGGGGTGGCTACACCTTC
14,TRBJ2-5,TRBV24-1,-,CATSDYRPPETQYF,TGTGCCACCAGTGATTATAGGCCCCCGGAGACCCAGTACTTC
12,TRBJ1-2,TRBV5-1,-,CASSLGRLCYTF,TGCGCCAGCAGCTTGGGCCGGCTATGCTACACCTTC
15,TRBJ2-3,TRBV5-1,TRBD2,CASSFERGGPDTQYF,TGCGCCAGCAGCTTTGAGCGGGGGGGTCCAGATACGCAGTATTTT
17,TRBJ2-5,TRBV27,-,CASSLSALSSGSETQYF,TGTGCCAGCAGTTTGTCGGCTCTCTCGTCGGGTTCAGAGACCCAGTACTTC
16,TRBJ2-3,TRBV24-1,TRBD1,CATSGLTGGGTDTQYF,TGTGCCACCAGTGGCCTGACAGGGGGCGGCACAGATACGCAGTATTTT
14,TRBJ1-5,TRBV30,-,CAWSVAGLDQPQHF,TGTGCCTGGAGTGTTGCAGGGCTCGACCAGCCCCAGCATTTT
14,TRBJ2-2,TRBV18,-,CASSLRQGAGELFF,TGTGCCAGCTCCCTCAGGCAAGGGGCCGGGGAGCTGTTTTTT